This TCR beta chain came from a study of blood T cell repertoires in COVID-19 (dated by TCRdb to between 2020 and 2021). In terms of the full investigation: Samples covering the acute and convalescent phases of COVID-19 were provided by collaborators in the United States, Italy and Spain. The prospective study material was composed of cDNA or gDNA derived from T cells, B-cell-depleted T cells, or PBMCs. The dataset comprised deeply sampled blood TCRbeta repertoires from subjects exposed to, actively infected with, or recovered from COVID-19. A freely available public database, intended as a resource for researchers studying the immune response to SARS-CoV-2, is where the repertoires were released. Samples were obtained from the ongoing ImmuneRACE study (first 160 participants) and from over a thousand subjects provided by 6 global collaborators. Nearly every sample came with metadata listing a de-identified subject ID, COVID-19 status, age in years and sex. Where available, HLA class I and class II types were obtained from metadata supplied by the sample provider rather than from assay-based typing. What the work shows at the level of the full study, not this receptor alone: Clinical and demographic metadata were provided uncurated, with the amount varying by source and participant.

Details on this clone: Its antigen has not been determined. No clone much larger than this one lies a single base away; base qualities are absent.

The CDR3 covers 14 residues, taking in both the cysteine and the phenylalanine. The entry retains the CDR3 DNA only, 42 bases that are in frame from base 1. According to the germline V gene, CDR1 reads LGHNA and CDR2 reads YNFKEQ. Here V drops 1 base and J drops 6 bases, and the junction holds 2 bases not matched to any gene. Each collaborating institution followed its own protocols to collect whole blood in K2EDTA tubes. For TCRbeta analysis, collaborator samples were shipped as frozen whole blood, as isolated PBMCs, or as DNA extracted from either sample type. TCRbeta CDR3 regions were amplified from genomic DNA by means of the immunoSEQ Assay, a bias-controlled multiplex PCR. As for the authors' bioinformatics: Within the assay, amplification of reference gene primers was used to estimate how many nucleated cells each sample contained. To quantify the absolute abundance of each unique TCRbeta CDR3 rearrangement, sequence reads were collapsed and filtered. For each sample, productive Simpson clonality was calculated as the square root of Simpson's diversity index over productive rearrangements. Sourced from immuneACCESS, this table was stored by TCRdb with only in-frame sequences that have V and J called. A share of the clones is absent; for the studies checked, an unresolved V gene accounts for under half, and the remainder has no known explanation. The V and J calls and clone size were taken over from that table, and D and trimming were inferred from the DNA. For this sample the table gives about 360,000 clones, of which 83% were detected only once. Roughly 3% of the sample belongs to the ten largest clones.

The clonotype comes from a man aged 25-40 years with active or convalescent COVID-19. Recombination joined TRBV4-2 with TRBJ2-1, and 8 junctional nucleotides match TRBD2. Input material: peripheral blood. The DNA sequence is TGTGCCAGCAGCCAAGGAGCGGGAGTCAATGAGCAGTTCTTC. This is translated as CASSQGAGVNEQFF.